The 21 T cell receptor beta chains below come from one sample, sequenced in a study of identical twins. TCRdb re-analysed the 5' RACE reads in MiXCR, keeping a single row per CDR3 protein. The data contain under 250,000 distinct CDR3 sequences, 7% to 8.5% of them singletons. The data were also submitted as part of a second study, on yellow fever vaccine responses in identical twins.

Sequencing input: CD8+ T cells sorted from blood. The source of these receptors is a woman under 30 in good health.

The V gene is TRBV19, the J gene TRBJ2-1; a weak D match, TRBD2 (6 bases). This CDR3 spans 16 amino acids. Trimming stripped 1 base from V and 4 bases from J, with 14 bases between. Germline V gene data show CDR1 as LNHDA and CDR2 as SQIVND (reference sequence). The CDR3 loop is CASSIGRDLIYNEQFF. The CDR3 nucleotides read TGTGCCAGTAGTATAGGGAGGGACCTTATATACAATGAGCAGTTCTTC.

There are a few counts of this clonotype. The chain joins TRBV2 to TRBJ2-2; 8 bases fit TRBD1. Germline values: CDR1 SNHLY, CDR2 FYNNEI. The junction had 10 bases not matched to a gene; V was cut back by 6 bases and J by 4 bases. The CDR3 runs to 16 residues. The DNA for the CDR3 is TGTGCCAGCAGCCAGACTTGGACAGGGAGCACCGGGGAGCTGTTTTTT. As protein: CASSQTWTGSTGELFF.

Ten or more counts support this clonotype. The chain employs TRBV28 and TRBJ2-1; TRBD2 agrees at 8 bases. Germline lookup yields CDR1 MDHEN and CDR2 SYDVKM. The CDR3 totals 22 residues. V shed 3 bases and J 0 bases; nucleotides not matched to a gene: 22. The DNA for the CDR3 is TGTGCCAGCAGTTTTATTTTCGGGGGCCCTAGCGGGTCGACTAGCTCCTACAATGAGCAGTTCTTC. As protein: CASSFIFGGPSGSTSSYNEQFF.

This clonotype was picked up a small number of times. V and J are TRBV12-3 or TRBV12-4 and TRBJ1-4; possible D gene TRBD1, 5 bases. V lost 6 bases and J lost 4, with 15 bases in between. The CDR3 has 15 residues. CDR3 nucleotides: TGTGCCAGCAGCCACCGTCGGGGGGGTAATGAAAAACTGTTTTTT. It codes for CASSHRRGGNEKLFF.

This chain connects TRBV12-3 or TRBV12-4 to TRBJ1-1; D is ambiguous. V was trimmed by 2 bases and J by 8 bases, leaving 12 bases between them. The CDR3 covers 13 residues. The CDR3 region is CASSLYRSNEAFF. CDR3 nucleotides: TGTGCCAGCAGTTTATATCGCTCTAACGAAGCTTTCTTT.

This clonotype appeared many times. The chain joins TRBV12-3 or TRBV12-4 to TRBJ2-7, with D hard to call. The CDR3 is 13 residues long. The V end lost 6 bases, the J end lost 7 bases, and 16 bases lay between the germline ends. CDR3 amino acids: CASSRPPNLEQYF. Written as DNA, the CDR3 is TGTGCCAGCAGCCGACCCCCAAACCTGGAGCAGTACTTC.

This clonotype was observed many times. The J gene is TRBJ1-2, the V gene TRBV9; 7 bases match TRBD1. Germline V gives CDR1 SGDLS, CDR2 YYNGEE. The ends lost 3 bases at V and 7 bases at J; junction bases unmatched: 6. This CDR3 is built from 13 residues. CDR3 residues: CASSASDRSGYTF. For the CDR3, the DNA is TGTGCCAGCAGCGCCTCGGACAGGTCTGGCTACACCTTC.

With regard to this clonotype: One end of the junction is discordant with germline, which a read error may explain. V and J are TRBV20-1 and TRBJ2-3, with TRBD2 matching over 9 bases. Germline V gene sequence: CDR1 DFQATT, CDR2 SNEGSKA (reference sequence). This CDR3 comprises 17 residues. The CDR3 DNA is TGCTGTGCTAGAGGACGGGACTTAGCGGGGGTCACAGATACGCAGTATTTT. This translates into CCARGRDLAGVTDTQYF.

There are many counts of this clonotype. The CDR3 is CASSATGDNEQFF. Here the CDR3 DNA reads TGTGCCAGCAGCGCGACTGGAGACAATGAGCAGTTCTTC. This rearrangement joins TRBV5-5 to TRBJ2-1; the D is unclear. Germline assignment: CDR1 SGHKS and CDR2 YYEKEE (reference sequence). Between the trimmed V and J ends, which lost 4 bases and 5 bases, there was a span of 10 bases. The CDR3 extends over 13 amino acids.

This clonotype was seen at least ten times. The J gene is TRBJ1-1, the V gene TRBV28, with a possible D match to TRBD1 (6 bases). V lost 6 bases and J lost 4, with 12 bases in between. Germline V gene sequence: CDR1 MDHEN, CDR2 SYDVKM. This CDR3 contains 13 residues. CDR3 in DNA: TGTGCCAGCAGACTACAGGGAGGCACTGAAGCTTTCTTT. This codes for CASRLQGGTEAFF.

This chain links TRBV11-3 with TRBJ2-1, with D unclear. This CDR3 region has 11 residues. V lost 1 base to trimming and J lost 10 bases, with 5 bases between them. Germline CDR1 and CDR2: SGHNT and YENEEA. CDR3 nucleotide sequence: TGTGCCAGCAGCTTAGCCTTGGAGCAGTTCTTC. Protein sequence: CASSLALEQFF.

This clonotype was seen a few times. The chain combines TRBV28 with TRBJ1-6, with D possibly matching TRBD1 (6 bases). V gave up 5 bases and J gave up 8 bases, with 16 bases separating them. Germline V gene lookup returns CDR1 MDHEN and CDR2 SYDVKM. This CDR3 has 15 amino acids. CDR3 residues: CASSREGEGYSPLHF. CDR3 nucleotides: TGTGCCAGCAGTAGAGAGGGGGAAGGTTATTCACCCCTCCACTTT.

Many counts were recorded for this clonotype. CDR3 DNA sequence: TGTGCCAGCAGGAAAACAGGGGCACAAGAGACCCAGTACTTC. Protein: CASRKTGAQETQYF. The J gene is TRBJ2-5, the V gene TRBV2, with 7 bases fitting TRBD1. V dropped 6 bases and J dropped 2; count of bases not matched to a gene: 6. Germline CDR1 is SNHLY and CDR2 is FYNNEI. The CDR3 runs 14 residues.

The chain employs TRBV5-1 and TRBJ1-1, with TRBD1 as a possible D gene (6 bases). V shed 0 bases and J shed 1 base, with 13 bases lying between them. Germline lookup yields CDR1 SGHRS and CDR2 YFSETQ. The CDR3 has 16 residues. The CDR3 bases are TGCGCCAGCAGCTTGGGCCGAACAGGGAAGAACACTGAAGCTTTCTTT. Its translation: CASSLGRTGKNTEAFF.

This clonotype has just a few counts. The genes are TRBV9 and TRBJ2-1; 9 nucleotides match TRBD1. The CDR3 runs 15 residues. Looked up from germline, CDR1 is SGDLS and CDR2 is YYNGEE. V lost 3 bases and J lost 7; bases outside the gene matches: 8. CDR3 loop: CASSATGGPGNEQFF. DNA of the CDR3: TGTGCCAGCAGCGCTACAGGGGGCCCGGGAAATGAGCAGTTCTTC.

This clonotype came up many times. The gene calls are TRBV20-1 and TRBJ2-7, with 12 nucleotides matching TRBD2. Germline V gene data show CDR1 as DFQATT and CDR2 as SNEGSKA (reference sequence). The junction had 5 bases not matched to a gene; V was cut back by 4 bases and J by 4 bases. The CDR3 is made up of 14 amino acids. The CDR3 protein is CSATQLAGGYEQYF. The CDR3 nucleotides are TGCAGTGCTACCCAACTAGCGGGAGGTTACGAGCAGTACTTC.

A few counts support this clonotype. J is TRBJ2-2 and V is TRBV28; D is unclear. Germline V lookup: CDR1 MDHEN, CDR2 SYDVKM. Trimming took off 5 bases at V and 6 bases at J, with 10 bases between the two ends. The CDR3 consists of 13 residues. The CDR3 nucleotides are TGTGCCAGCAGTCCAACGGTAGCCGGGGAGCTGTTTTTT. It translates to CASSPTVAGELFF.

CDR3 DNA: TGTGCCAGCAGTTTGACTCCCGGGGGCTACTTTACCGGGGAGCTGTTTTTT. Translated: CASSLTPGGYFTGELFF. This chain joins TRBV28 and TRBJ2-2; D is perhaps TRBD1 or TRBD2 (6 bases each). This CDR3 is 17 amino acids long. Trimming removed 3 bases from V and 5 bases from J, with 19 bases in between. The germline V gene has CDR1 MDHEN and CDR2 SYDVKM.

The chain combines TRBV20-1 with TRBJ2-5, with D hard to call. V was trimmed by 6 bases and J by 2 bases, leaving 13 bases between them. Germline CDR1 reads DFQATT; CDR2 reads SNEGSKA (reference sequence). The CDR3 spans 13 residues. The CDR3 is CSAPPWGQETQYF. Written as DNA, the CDR3 is TGCAGTGCCCCCCCGTGGGGTCAAGAGACCCAGTACTTC.

The CDR3 DNA is TGCAGTGCTAGTGGAGGTGGGGGCTACACCTTC. Translation: CSASGGGGYTF. The V gene is TRBV20-1, the J gene TRBJ1-2; D gene ambiguous. Germline-derived CDR1 and CDR2 are DFQATT and SNEGSKA (reference sequence). V was clipped by 3 bases and J by 8 bases, with 10 bases between them. The CDR3 length is 11 residues.

With regard to this clonotype: In this CDR3 the conserved last residue, phenylalanine or tryptophan, is missing, so a read error is likely. The DNA is left out, because the CDR3 cannot be placed on it with certainty; the CDR3 is given as TCRdb lists it. This chain connects TRBV21-1 to TRBJ2-7; the table names TRBD1, a call not compared with the DNA. TRBV21-1 has pseudogene status. Termini included, the CDR3 measures 8 amino acids. CDR3 amino acids: CASTLGPY.